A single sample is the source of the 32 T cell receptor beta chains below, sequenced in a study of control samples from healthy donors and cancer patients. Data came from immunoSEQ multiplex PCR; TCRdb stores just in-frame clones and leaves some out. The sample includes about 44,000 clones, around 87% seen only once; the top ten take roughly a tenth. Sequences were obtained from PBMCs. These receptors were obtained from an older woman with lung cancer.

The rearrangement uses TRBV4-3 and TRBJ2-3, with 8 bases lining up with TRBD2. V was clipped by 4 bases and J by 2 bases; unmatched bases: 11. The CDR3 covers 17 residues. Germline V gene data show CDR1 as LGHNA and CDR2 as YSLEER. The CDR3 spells CASSPWGAGGITDTQYF. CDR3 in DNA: TGCGCCAGCAGCCCTTGGGGGGCGGGAGGAATCACAGATACGCAGTATTTT.

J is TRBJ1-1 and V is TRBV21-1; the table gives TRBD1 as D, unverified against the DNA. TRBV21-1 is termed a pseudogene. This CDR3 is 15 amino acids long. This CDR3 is CASSTKTGRNSEAFF. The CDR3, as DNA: TGTGCCAGCAGCACAAAGACAGGGAGGAATTCTGAAGCTTTCTTT.

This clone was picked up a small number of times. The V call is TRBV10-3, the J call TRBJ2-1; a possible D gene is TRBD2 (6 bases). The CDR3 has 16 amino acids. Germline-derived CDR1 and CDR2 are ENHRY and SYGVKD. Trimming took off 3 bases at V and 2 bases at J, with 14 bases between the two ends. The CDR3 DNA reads TGTGCCATCAGTGATTACGGGACTGTTACCTACAATGAGCAGTTCTTC. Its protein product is CAISDYGTVTYNEQFF.

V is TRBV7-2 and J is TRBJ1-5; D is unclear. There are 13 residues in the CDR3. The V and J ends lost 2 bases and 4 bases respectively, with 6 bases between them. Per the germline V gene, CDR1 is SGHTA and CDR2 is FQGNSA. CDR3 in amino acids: CASSLSANQPQHF. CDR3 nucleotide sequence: TGTGCCAGCAGCTTATCAGCAAATCAGCCCCAGCATTTT.

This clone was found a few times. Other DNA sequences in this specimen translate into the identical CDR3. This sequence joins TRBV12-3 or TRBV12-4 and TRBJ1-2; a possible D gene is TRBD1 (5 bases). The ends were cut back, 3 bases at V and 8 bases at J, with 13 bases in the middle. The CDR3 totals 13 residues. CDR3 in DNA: TGTGCCAGCAGTTTCGAGGGGAATCGGGGCTACACCTTC. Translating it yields CASSFEGNRGYTF.

CDR3 in DNA: TGTGCCAGCAGTGACGGCGGGGGGAACATTCAGTACTTC. Protein product: CASSDGGGNIQYF. This chain uses TRBV6-4 with TRBJ2-4; 8 positions match TRBD2. V trimming: 2 bases; J trimming: 7 bases; junction bases outside the gene matches: 1. The CDR3 covers 13 residues. From germline, CDR1 is MRHNA and CDR2 SNTAGT.

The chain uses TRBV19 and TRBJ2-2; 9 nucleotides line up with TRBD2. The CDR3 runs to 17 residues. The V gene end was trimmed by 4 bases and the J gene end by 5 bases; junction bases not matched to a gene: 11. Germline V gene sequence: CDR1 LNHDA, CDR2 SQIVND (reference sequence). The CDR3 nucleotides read TGTGCCAGTAGTAGGGGACTTAGCGGGAGTGGAACCGGGGAGCTGTTTTTT. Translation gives CASSRGLSGSGTGELFF.

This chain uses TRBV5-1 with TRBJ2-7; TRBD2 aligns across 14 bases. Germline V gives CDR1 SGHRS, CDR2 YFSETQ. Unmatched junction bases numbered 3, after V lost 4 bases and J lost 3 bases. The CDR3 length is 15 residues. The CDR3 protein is CASSLGTSGSYEQYF. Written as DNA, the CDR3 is TGCGCCAGCAGCCTAGGGACTAGCGGGAGCTACGAGCAGTACTTC.

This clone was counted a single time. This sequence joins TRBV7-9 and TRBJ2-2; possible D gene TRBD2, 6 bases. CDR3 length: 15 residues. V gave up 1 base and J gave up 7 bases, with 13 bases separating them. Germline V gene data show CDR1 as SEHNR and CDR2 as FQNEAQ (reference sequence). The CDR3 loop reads CASSLVGTFGGELFF. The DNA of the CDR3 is TGTGCCAGCAGCTTAGTGGGGACTTTTGGCGGGGAGCTGTTTTTT.

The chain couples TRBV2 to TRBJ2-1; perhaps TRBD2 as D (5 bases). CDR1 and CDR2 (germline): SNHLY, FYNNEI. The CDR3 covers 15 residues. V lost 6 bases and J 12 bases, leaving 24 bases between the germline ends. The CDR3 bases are TGTGCCAGCAGCCCGACACGGACTGCGGGTTACGGGCAGTTCTTC. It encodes CASSPTRTAGYGQFF. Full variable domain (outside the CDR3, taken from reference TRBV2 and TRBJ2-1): EPEVTQTPSHQVTQMGQEVILRCVPISNHLYFYWYRQILGQKVEFLVSFYNNEISEKSEIFDDQFSVERPDGSNFTLKIRSTKLEDSAMYFCASSPTRTAGYGQFFGPGTRLTVL.

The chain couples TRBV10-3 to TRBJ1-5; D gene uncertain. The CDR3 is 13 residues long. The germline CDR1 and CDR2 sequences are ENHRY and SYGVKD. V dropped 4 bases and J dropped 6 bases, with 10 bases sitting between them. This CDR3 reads CAISGTEIQPQHF. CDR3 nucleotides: TGTGCCATCAGTGGGACCGAGATTCAGCCCCAGCATTTT.

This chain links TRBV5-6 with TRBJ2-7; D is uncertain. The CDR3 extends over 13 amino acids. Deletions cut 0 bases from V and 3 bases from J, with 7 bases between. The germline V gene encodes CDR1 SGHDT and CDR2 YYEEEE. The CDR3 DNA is TGTGCCAGCAGCTTGGAAGGGAACTACGAGCAGTACTTC. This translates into CASSLEGNYEQYF. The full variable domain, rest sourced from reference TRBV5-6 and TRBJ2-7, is DAGVTQSPTHLIKTRGQQVTLRCSPKSGHDTVSWYQQALGQGPQFIFQYYEEEERQRGNFPDRFSGHQFPNYSSELNVNALLLGDSALYLCASSLEGNYEQYFGPGTRLTVT.

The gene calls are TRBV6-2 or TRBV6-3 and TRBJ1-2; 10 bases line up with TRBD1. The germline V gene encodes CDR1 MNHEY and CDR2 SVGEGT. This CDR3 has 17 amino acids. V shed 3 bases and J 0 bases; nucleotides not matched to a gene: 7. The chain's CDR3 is CASSYTGTGATNYGYTF. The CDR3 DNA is TGTGCCAGCAGTTATACCGGGACAGGGGCAACTAACTATGGCTACACCTTC.

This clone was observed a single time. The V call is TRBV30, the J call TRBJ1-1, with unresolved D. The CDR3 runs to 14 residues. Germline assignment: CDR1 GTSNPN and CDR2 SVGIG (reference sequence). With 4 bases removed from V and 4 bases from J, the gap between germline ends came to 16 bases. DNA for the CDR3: TGTGCCTGGATCAGGCAAGGTGTTGGCACTGAAGCTTTCTTT. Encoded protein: CAWIRQGVGTEAFF.

This CDR3 reads CASRSGGRYNEQFF. CDR3 DNA: TGCGCCAGCAGGTCAGGAGGCAGATACAATGAGCAGTTCTTC. This rearrangement joins TRBV5-1 to TRBJ2-1; D may be TRBD2 (5 bases). V shed 5 bases and J shed 4 bases, with 13 bases lying between them. The CDR3 runs 14 residues. Looked up from germline, CDR1 is SGHRS and CDR2 is YFSETQ.

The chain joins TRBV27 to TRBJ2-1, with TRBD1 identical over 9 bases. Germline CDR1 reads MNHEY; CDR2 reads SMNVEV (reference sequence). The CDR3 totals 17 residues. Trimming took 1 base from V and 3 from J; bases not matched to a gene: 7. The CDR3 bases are TGTGCCAGCAGTTTATTTGGGACAGGGAAATTCTACAATGAGCAGTTCTTC. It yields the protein CASSLFGTGKFYNEQFF.

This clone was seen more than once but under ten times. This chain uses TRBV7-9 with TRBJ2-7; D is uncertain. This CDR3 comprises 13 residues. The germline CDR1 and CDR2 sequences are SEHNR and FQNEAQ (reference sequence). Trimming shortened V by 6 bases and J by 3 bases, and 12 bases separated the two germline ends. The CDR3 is CASRNGPYYEQYF. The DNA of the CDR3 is TGTGCCAGCAGAAATGGACCCTACTACGAGCAGTACTTC.

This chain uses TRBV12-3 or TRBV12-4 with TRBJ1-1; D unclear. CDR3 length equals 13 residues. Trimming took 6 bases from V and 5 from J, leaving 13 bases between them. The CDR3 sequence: CASRPGAWTEAFF. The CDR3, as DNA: TGTGCCAGCAGACCCGGCGCCTGGACTGAAGCTTTCTTT.

CDR3 loop: CAISSPGGSNEQFF. Written as DNA, the CDR3 is TGTGCCATCAGCTCCCCGGGCGGGAGCAATGAGCAGTTCTTC. The J gene is TRBJ2-1, the V gene TRBV10-3; 7 bases map to TRBD2. Losses at the gene ends were 6 bases for V and 6 bases for J; bases not matched to a gene: 8. Germline V CDR1 and CDR2: ENHRY, SYGVKD. The CDR3 consists of 14 residues.

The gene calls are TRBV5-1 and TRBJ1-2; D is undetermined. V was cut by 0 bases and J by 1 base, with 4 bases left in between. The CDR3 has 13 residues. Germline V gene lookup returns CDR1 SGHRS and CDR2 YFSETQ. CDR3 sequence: CASSLADNYGYTF. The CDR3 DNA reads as TGCGCCAGCAGCTTGGCGGATAACTATGGCTACACCTTC.

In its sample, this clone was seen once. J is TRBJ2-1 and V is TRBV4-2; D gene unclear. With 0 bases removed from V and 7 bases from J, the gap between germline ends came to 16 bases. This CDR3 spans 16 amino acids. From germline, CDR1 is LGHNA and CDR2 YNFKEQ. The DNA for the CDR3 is TGTGCCAGCAGCCAAGACTTATCAGGTCCCCGGAATGAGCAGTTCTTC. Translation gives CASSQDLSGPRNEQFF.

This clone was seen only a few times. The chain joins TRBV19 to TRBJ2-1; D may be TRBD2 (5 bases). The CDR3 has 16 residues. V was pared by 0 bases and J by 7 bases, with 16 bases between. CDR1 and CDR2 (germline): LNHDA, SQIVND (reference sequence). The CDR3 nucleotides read TGTGCCAGTAGTATAGACAAGGTCACCCGGGGAAATGAGCAGTTCTTC. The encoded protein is CASSIDKVTRGNEQFF. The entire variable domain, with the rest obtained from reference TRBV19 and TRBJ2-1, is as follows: DGGITQSPKYLFRKEGQNVTLSCEQNLNHDAMYWYRQDPGQGLRLIYYSQIVNDFQKGDIAEGYSVSREKKESFPLTVTSAQKNPTAFYLCASSIDKVTRGNEQFFGPGTRLTVL.

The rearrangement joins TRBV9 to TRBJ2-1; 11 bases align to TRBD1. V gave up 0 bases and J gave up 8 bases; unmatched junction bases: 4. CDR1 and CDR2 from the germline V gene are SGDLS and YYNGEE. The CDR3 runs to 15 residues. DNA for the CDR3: TGTGCCAGCAGCGTAGGGCCGGGACAGGGGGATGAGCAGTTCTTC. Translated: CASSVGPGQGDEQFF.

The DNA of the CDR3 is TGCGCCAGCAGCGCAACTAGCGAGTCCACCGGGGAGCTGTTTTTT. Translation: CASSATSESTGELFF. The chain is built from TRBV5-1 and TRBJ2-2; 7 bases are a match to TRBD2. CDR3 length: 15 residues. CDR1 and CDR2 (germline): SGHRS, YFSETQ. Losses at the gene ends were 4 bases for V and 4 bases for J; bases not matched to a gene: 7. Combining the CDR3 with reference TRBV5-1 and TRBJ2-2 gives the whole variable domain KAGVTQTPRYLIKTRGQQVTLSCSPISGHRSVSWYQQTPGQGLQFLFEYFSETQRNKGNFPGRFSGRQFSNSRSEMNVSTLELGDSALYLCASSATSESTGELFFGEGSRLTVL.

The CDR3 region has the DNA TGCGCCAGCAGCTCGTCCACCGGGGAGCTGTTTTTT. This gives the protein CASSSSTGELFF. The genes are TRBV5-1 and TRBJ2-2; D is unclear. The V end lost 3 bases, the J end lost 4 bases, and 4 bases lay between the germline ends. The length of the CDR3 is 12 residues. CDR1 and CDR2 from the germline V gene are SGHRS and YFSETQ.

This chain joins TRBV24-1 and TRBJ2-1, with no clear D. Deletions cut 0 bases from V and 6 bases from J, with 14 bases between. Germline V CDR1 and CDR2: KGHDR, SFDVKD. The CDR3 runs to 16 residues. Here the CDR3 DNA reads TGTGCCACCAGTGATTTGGGGGTAGCCTTTGGCAATGAGCAGTTCTTC. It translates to CATSDLGVAFGNEQFF.

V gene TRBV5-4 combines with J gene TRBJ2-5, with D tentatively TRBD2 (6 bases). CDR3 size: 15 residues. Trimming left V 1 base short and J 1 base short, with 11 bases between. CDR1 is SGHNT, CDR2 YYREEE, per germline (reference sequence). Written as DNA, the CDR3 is TGTGCCAGCAGCTTGAACTGGAGGGGCCAAGAGACCCAGTACTTC. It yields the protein CASSLNWRGQETQYF.

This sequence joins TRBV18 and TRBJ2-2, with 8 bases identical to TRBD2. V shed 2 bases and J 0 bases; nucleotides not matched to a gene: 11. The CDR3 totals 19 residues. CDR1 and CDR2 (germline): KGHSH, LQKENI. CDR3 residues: CASSPFRETSGTNTGELFF. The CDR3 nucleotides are TGTGCCAGCTCACCATTTCGGGAAACTAGCGGCACGAACACCGGGGAGCTGTTTTTT.

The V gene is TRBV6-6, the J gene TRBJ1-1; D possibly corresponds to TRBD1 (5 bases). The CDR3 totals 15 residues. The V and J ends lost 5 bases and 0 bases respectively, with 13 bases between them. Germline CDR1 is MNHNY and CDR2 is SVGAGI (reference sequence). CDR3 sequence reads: CASSDLGLLNTEAFF. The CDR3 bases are TGTGCCAGCAGTGACCTGGGACTTCTGAACACTGAAGCTTTCTTT.

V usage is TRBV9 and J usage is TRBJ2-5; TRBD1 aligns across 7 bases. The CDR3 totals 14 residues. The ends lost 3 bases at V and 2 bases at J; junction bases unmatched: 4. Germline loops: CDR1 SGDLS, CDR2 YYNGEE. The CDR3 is CASSGRQGQETQYF. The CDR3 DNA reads TGTGCCAGCAGCGGCCGACAGGGACAAGAGACCCAGTACTTC.

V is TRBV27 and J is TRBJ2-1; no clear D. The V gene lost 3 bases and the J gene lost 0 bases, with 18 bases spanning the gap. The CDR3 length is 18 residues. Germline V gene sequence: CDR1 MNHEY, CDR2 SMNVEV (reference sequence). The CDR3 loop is CASSFSSWALYSYNEQFF. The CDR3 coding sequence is TGTGCCAGCAGTTTTAGTTCTTGGGCGTTGTACTCCTACAATGAGCAGTTCTTC.

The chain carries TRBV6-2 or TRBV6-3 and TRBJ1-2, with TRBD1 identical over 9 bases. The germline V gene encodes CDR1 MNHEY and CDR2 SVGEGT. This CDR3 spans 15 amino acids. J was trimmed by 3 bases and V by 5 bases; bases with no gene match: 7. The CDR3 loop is CASSLTGGRYYGYTF. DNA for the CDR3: TGTGCCAGCAGTCTGACAGGGGGTAGATACTATGGCTACACCTTC.